One T cell receptor beta chain is described in this entry. CDR3 length: 13 residues. The ends were cut back, 6 bases at V and 2 bases at J, with 10 bases in the middle. Per the germline V gene, CDR1 is SNHLY and CDR2 is FYNNEI. This specimen comes from a study of cytomegalovirus exposure and HLA in healthy donors. The PCR was carried out with 60 Vbeta primers and 13 Jbeta primers. Generated by immunoSEQ multiplex PCR, the TCRdb table keeps only in-frame clones and is missing some. Among 100,000 to 150,000 clones, roughly 80% were seen once, and the ten largest hold roughly 6.3%. The V gene is TRBV2, the J gene TRBJ1-1; D is possibly TRBD1 (5 bases). The sequence came from a woman in her forties in good health and CMV-seronegative. The sequenced sample was PBMCs. The CDR3 spells CASRVGLNTEAFF. Here the CDR3 DNA reads TGTGCCAGCAGAGTGGGACTCAACACTGAAGCTTTCTTT.